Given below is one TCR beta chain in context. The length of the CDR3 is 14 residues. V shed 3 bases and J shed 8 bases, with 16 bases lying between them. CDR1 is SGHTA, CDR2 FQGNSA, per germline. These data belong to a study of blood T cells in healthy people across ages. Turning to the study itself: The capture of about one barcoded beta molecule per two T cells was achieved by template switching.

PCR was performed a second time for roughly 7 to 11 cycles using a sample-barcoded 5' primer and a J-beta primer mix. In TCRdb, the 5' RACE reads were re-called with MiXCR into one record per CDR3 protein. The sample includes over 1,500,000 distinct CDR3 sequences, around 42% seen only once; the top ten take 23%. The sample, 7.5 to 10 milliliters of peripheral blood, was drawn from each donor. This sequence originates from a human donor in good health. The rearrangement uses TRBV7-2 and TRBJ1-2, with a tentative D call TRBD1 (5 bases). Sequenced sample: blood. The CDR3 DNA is TGTGCCAGCAGCTTCGAGCAAGGGGCGCGGGGCTACACCTTC. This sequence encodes CASSFEQGARGYTF.